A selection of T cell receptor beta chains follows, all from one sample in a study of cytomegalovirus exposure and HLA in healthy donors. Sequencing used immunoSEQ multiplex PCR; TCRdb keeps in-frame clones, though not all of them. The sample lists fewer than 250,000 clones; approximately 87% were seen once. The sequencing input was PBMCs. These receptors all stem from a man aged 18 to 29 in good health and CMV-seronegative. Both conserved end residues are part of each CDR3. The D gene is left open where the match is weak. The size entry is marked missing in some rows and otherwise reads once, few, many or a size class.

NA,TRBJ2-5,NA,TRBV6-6,CASMVGGETQYF,TGTGCCAGCATGGTAGGGGGAGAGACCCAGTACTTC
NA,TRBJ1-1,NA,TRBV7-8,CASSLRSLNTEAFF,TGTGCCAGCAGCTTACGGTCCTTGAACACTGAAGCTTTCTTT
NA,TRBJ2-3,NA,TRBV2,CANRDSDTQYF,TGTGCCAACCGGGACTCAGATACGCAGTATTTT
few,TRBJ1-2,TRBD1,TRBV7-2,CASSLVGQGAGGYTF,TGTGCCAGCAGCTTAGTAGGACAGGGGGCTGGCGGCTACACCTTC
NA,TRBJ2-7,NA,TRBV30,CAWSVGGSSYEQYF,TGTGCCTGGAGTGTTGGGGGGAGCTCCTACGAGCAGTACTTC
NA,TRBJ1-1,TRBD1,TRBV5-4,CASSLAGGAGNTEAFF,TGTGCCAGCAGCTTAGCAGGGGGCGCGGGGAACACTGAAGCTTTCTTT
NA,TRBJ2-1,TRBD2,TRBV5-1,CASDDGGAYNEQFF,TGCGCCAGCGACGACGGGGGGGCTTACAATGAGCAGTTCTTC
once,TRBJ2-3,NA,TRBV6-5,CASSLDKSSPTDTQYF,TGTGCCAGCAGTTTGGACAAGTCCTCACCCACAGATACGCAGTATTTT
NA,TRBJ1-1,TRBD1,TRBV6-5,CASRGGTGAFF,TGTGCCAGCAGGGGGGGGACAGGTGCTTTCTTT
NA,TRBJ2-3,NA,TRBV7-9,CASSLARSDTQYF,TGTGCCAGCAGCTTAGCCCGGTCAGATACGCAGTATTTT
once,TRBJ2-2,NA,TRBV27,CASSSNRDQNTGELFF,TGTGCCAGCAGTTCCAACAGGGATCAGAACACCGGGGAGCTGTTTTTT
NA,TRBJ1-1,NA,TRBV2,CASSDPWNTEAFF,TGTGCCAGCAGTGATCCGTGGAACACTGAAGCTTTCTTT
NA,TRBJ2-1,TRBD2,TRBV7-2,CASTMGGGEQFF,TGTGCCAGCACCATGGGGGGGGGTGAGCAGTTCTTC
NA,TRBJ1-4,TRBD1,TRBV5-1,CASSTGTGGNEKLFF,TGCGCCAGCAGCACCGGGACAGGTGGGAATGAAAAACTGTTTTTT
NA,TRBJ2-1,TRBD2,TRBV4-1,CASSQLVLAGDNEQFF,TGCGCCAGCAGCCAACTGGTACTAGCGGGGGACAATGAGCAGTTCTTC
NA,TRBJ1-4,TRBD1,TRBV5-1,CASSLAGQHNEKLFF,TGCGCCAGCAGCTTGGCGGGACAGCACAATGAAAAACTGTTTTTT
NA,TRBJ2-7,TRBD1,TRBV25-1,CASSAGATGGSSYEQYF,TGTGCCAGCTCTGCAGGGGCCACAGGGGGATCGTCCTACGAGCAGTACTTC
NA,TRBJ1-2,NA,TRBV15,CATSRDRAYGYTF,TGTGCCACCAGCAGAGATAGAGCCTATGGCTACACCTTC
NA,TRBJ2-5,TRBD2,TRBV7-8,CASSLQRGESQETQYF,TGTGCCAGCAGCTTACAGCGGGGGGAAAGCCAAGAGACCCAGTACTTC
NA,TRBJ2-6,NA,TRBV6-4,CASSPRGVGANVLTF,TGTGCCAGCAGTCCCAGGGGAGTTGGGGCCAACGTCCTGACTTTC
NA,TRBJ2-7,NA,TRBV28,CASRDSLTYEQYF,TGTGCCAGCAGGGACAGTTTAACCTACGAGCAGTACTTC
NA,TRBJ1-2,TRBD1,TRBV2,CASSESQRGQGEGYTF,TGTGCCAGCAGTGAAAGTCAACGTGGGCAGGGGGAAGGCTACACCTTC